This T cell receptor (beta chain) is from a study of T cells in Graves' hyperthyroidism and ophthalmopathy. RNA transcripts gave rise to amplified TCR beta CDR3 regions. The TCR CDR3 was amplified in a first-round RT-PCR using the HTBI primer set. Via MiXCR, TCRdb re-called the multiplex PCR reads, giving one row per CDR3 protein. The sample lists around 500,000 distinct CDR3 sequences; under 15% were seen once. V was cut by 5 bases and J by 4 bases, with 15 bases left in between. Germline assignment: CDR1 SGHVS and CDR2 FNYEAQ. There are 15 residues in the CDR3. The sample holds a few counts of this clonotype.

The gene calls are TRBV7-6 and TRBJ2-1; the D gene is possibly TRBD2 (5 bases). The clonotype comes from a woman under 30 with Graves' hyperthyroidism. The specimen was blood. For the CDR3, the DNA is TGTGCCAGCAGCCCGAAAGATAGCGCGTACAATGAGCAGTTCTTC. Protein sequence: CASSPKDSAYNEQFF.